These 14 T cell receptor beta chains were all obtained from the same sample, sequenced in a study of blood T cell repertoires in COVID-19. Data came from immunoSEQ multiplex PCR; TCRdb stores just in-frame clones and leaves some out. The data show about 380,000 clones, around 87% seen once. Sample: PBMCs or T cells enriched from blood (not recorded which). The receptors come from a man aged 25-45 years who had recovered from COVID-19.

CDR3 nucleotide sequence: TGTGCCAGCAGCTCCACCCATCCCGGCTCCTACAATGAGCAGTTCTTC. This gives the protein CASSSTHPGSYNEQFF. This chain joins TRBV3-1 (or the pseudogene TRBV3-2) and TRBJ2-1; no definite D call. The germline V and J ends were trimmed by 5 bases and 0 bases, with 14 bases remaining between them. The CDR3 runs 16 residues. CDR1 and CDR2 (germline): LGHDT, YNNKEL (reference sequence).

This sequence joins TRBV11-2 and TRBJ2-7; tentatively, D is TRBD1 (6 bases). Per the germline V gene, CDR1 is SGHAT and CDR2 is FQNNGV. The CDR3 consists of 14 residues. The V gene lost 3 bases and the J gene lost 0 bases, with 9 bases spanning the gap. The CDR3 DNA sequence: TGTGCCAGCAGCTTCACGGACAGCTCCTACGAGCAGTACTTC. Its translation: CASSFTDSSYEQYF.

V gene TRBV5-8 combines with J gene TRBJ1-1; D gene uncertain. The CDR3 has 13 residues. From germline, CDR1 is SGHTS and CDR2 YDEGEE. V lost 0 bases and J 7 bases, leaving 10 bases between the germline ends. The CDR3 reads CASSLDAAVEAFF. For the CDR3, the DNA is TGTGCCAGCAGCTTGGATGCTGCGGTTGAAGCTTTCTTT.

The rearrangement uses TRBV6-5 and TRBJ1-2; TRBD1 agrees at 7 bases. Germline V gene sequence: CDR1 MNHEY, CDR2 SVGAGI. This CDR3 is built from 14 residues. With V trimmed by 7 bases and J by 0 bases, 5 bases remained unmatched. The CDR3 region has the DNA TGTGCCAGCAAACACAGGGGAACTAACTATGGCTACACCTTC. Its protein is CASKHRGTNYGYTF.

J is TRBJ2-1 and V is TRBV18, with D possibly being TRBD1 (6 bases). Germline V gene lookup returns CDR1 KGHSH and CDR2 LQKENI. V lost 0 bases and J 1 base, leaving 16 bases between the germline ends. This CDR3 comprises 18 residues. For the CDR3, the DNA is TGTGCCAGCTCACCACCCGCAGGGGCAGGGGTTTCCTACAATGAGCAGTTCTTC. Protein product: CASSPPAGAGVSYNEQFF. The full variable domain, with the rest looked up from reference TRBV18 and TRBJ2-1, is NAGVMQNPRHLVRRRGQEARLRCSPMKGHSHVYWYRQLPEEGLKFMVYLQKENIIDESGMPKERFSAEFPKEGPSILRIQQVVRGDSAAYFCASSPPAGAGVSYNEQFFGPGTRLTVL.

The rearrangement links TRBV7-2 to TRBJ2-7; D may be TRBD2 (5 bases). The CDR3 has 15 residues. From germline, CDR1 is SGHTA and CDR2 FQGNSA. Trimming cost V 4 bases and J 0 bases, with 13 bases left between them. The CDR3 is CASSSAPGISYEQYF. DNA of the CDR3: TGTGCCAGCAGCTCCGCCCCCGGGATCTCCTACGAGCAGTACTTC.

This chain uses TRBV13 with TRBJ2-5; TRBD2 matches 10 bases. After removal of 0 bases from V and 4 bases from J, the junction contained 8 bases not matched to a gene. From germline, CDR1 is PRHDT and CDR2 FYEKMQ (reference sequence). This CDR3 region has 17 residues. DNA of the CDR3: TGTGCCAGCAGCTTAGGGGGACTAGCGAGGCCCCTAGAGACCCAGTACTTC. Its protein is CASSLGGLARPLETQYF.

The V and J genes are TRBV4-2 and TRBJ1-6; D is uncertain. Germline loops: CDR1 LGHNA, CDR2 YNFKEQ. This CDR3 spans 15 amino acids. Trimming cost V 5 bases and J 10 bases, with 18 bases left between them. The CDR3 is CASSARAGSGSPLHF. The CDR3, as DNA: TGTGCCAGCAGCGCTCGAGCGGGGTCCGGGTCACCCCTCCACTTT.

As to this clone: Other DNA sequences within the sample encode an identical CDR3. The chain couples TRBV7-9 to TRBJ1-5; D call uncertain. From germline, CDR1 is SEHNR and CDR2 FQNEAQ (reference sequence). The V gene lost 5 bases and the J gene lost 2 bases, with 7 bases spanning the gap. The CDR3 contains 13 residues. The CDR3 reads CASSRSGNQPQHF. CDR3 in DNA: TGTGCCAGCAGCCGTTCGGGCAATCAGCCCCAGCATTTT.

The chain is built from TRBV30 and TRBJ1-2; D call uncertain. The CDR3 is 15 amino acids. CDR1 GTSNPN and CDR2 SVGIG come from the germline V gene (reference sequence). V lost 1 base, J lost 0 bases, and 12 bases lay in between. In DNA form, the CDR3 reads TGTGCCTGGAGTGCCGGGGTCTATCCTAACTATGGCTACACCTTC. Amino acid sequence: CAWSAGVYPNYGYTF. The whole variable domain, filled in from reference TRBV30 and TRBJ1-2, reads SQTIHQWPATLVQPVGSPLSLECTVEGTSNPNLYWYRQAAGRGLQLLFYSVGIGQISSEVPQNLSASRPQDRQFILSSKKLLLSDSGFYLCAWSAGVYPNYGYTFGSGTRLTVV.

The rearrangement links TRBV6-5 to TRBJ2-3, with D tentatively TRBD1 (6 bases). V was cut by 0 bases and J by 6 bases, with 13 bases left in between. The CDR3 totals 15 residues. Germline V lookup: CDR1 MNHEY, CDR2 SVGAGI. In DNA, the CDR3 is TGTGCCAGCAGTTACTCGGGGACACCCAAGGATACGCAGTATTTT. It is translated as CASSYSGTPKDTQYF.

This chain connects TRBV19 to TRBJ1-6, with a possible D match to TRBD1 (6 bases). Trimming stripped 2 bases from V and 8 bases from J, with 19 bases between. Germline values: CDR1 LNHDA, CDR2 SQIVND (reference sequence). CDR3 size: 17 residues. The CDR3 loop reads CASSISSWGGTDSPLHF. The CDR3 DNA follows: TGTGCCAGTAGTATAAGTTCTTGGGGGGGCACGGATTCACCCCTCCACTTT. The whole variable domain, remainder taken from reference TRBV19 and TRBJ1-6, is DGGITQSPKYLFRKEGQNVTLSCEQNLNHDAMYWYRQDPGQGLRLIYYSQIVNDFQKGDIAEGYSVSREKKESFPLTVTSAQKNPTAFYLCASSISSWGGTDSPLHFGNGTRLTVT.

V is TRBV20-1 and J is TRBJ1-2, with D hard to call. The CDR3 sequence is 11 residues long. In germline, CDR1 is DFQATT, CDR2 SNEGSKA (reference sequence). In DNA form, the CDR3 reads TGCACCCCCCTCATGGAGTATGGCTACACCTTC. This codes for CTPLMEYGYTF.

The chain is built from TRBV6-2 or TRBV6-3 and TRBJ1-5; tentative D call: TRBD1 (6 bases). The CDR3 is 17 amino acids. Germline CDR1 is MNHEY and CDR2 is SVGEGT. V lost 2 bases to trimming and J lost 2 bases, with 16 bases between them. The CDR3 here is CASSYATGGQGNQPQHF. CDR3 sequence (DNA): TGTGCCAGCAGTTACGCTACCGGGGGGCAGGGCAATCAGCCCCAGCATTTT.